The T cell receptor (beta chain) under discussion was sequenced for a study of radiotherapy plus CTLA-4 blockade in lung cancer. Turning to the study itself: Objective responses were seen in more than 15% of patients, disease control in around 31%. General study points: Expansion in blood of tumor-derived TCR clones was seen after radiotherapy plus ipilimumab. Alongside interferon-beta, early blood T cell clone dynamics were reportedly the best predictor of response.

This clone was seen more than once but under ten times. Its antigen is not known. Using immunoSEQ multiplex PCR, the repertoire was profiled, and TCRdb retains in-frame clones only, with some absent. Of about 97,000 clones listed, 60% to 75% are singletons. Focal radiation plus CTLA-4 blockade with ipilimumab was given to patients with chemo-refractory metastatic non-small-cell lung cancer. The germline gives CDR1 SGHRS, CDR2 YFSETQ. The CDR3 length is 15 residues. The V gene lost 0 bases and the J gene lost 9 bases, with 18 bases spanning the gap. The sequence was collected from a human donor with non-small cell lung cancer who had a partial response to radiotherapy plus ipilimumab. Some clones in this sample may be carry-over from other donors' samples. The chain joins TRBV5-1 to TRBJ1-2, with a possible D match to TRBD1 (6 bases). Sequencing was performed on peripheral blood, taken from a patient treated with radiotherapy plus ipilimumab. CDR3 in DNA: TGCGCCAGCAGCTTGGATAGTCGGGGGGCGGTGAGCTACACCTTC. It specifies CASSLDSRGAVSYTF.